This TCR beta chain was identified during a study of cytomegalovirus exposure and HLA in healthy donors. V was pared by 0 bases and J by 4 bases, with 11 bases between. The CDR3 is made up of 15 amino acids. Per germline, CDR1 SGHRS and CDR2 YFSETQ. PCR primers comprised 60 Vbeta and 13 Jbeta primers. Here immunoSEQ multiplex PCR was the method, and the copy in TCRdb shows in-frame clones only, minus some. Among around 140,000 clones listed, approximately 80% were seen once. About this clone: The antigen is undetermined.

Study-level points and caveats: Sequencing depth roughly uniform across donors was assumed in presence/absence analyses. A further, later analysis showed that HLA-associated TCR beta chains (compared with equally common others) were more clonally expanded. Among TCR beta chains, those listed as cytomegalovirus-associated numbered fewer than 200. Reportedly, cytomegalovirus status was diagnosed with high sensitivity and specificity.

The material sequenced was PBMCs. The TCR was taken from a woman aged 55-69 years in good health and CMV-seropositive. The gene calls are TRBV5-1 and TRBJ1-5; no definite D call. CDR3 protein: CASSLGSTPNQPQHF. CDR3 coding DNA: TGCGCCAGCAGCTTGGGAAGTACACCGAATCAGCCCCAGCATTTT.